The 24 T cell receptor beta chains listed next were all sequenced from one sample in a study. TCRdb called the RT-PCR reads again in MiXCR, with one record for every CDR3 protein. Of 650,000 to 800,000 distinct CDR3 sequences in the sample, about 14% were seen once. Input material: memory CD4+ T cells from blood. Receptors originate from a female donor in good health, serving as a healthy control.

In this sample, this clonotype turned up a few times. The rearrangement joins TRBV20-1 to TRBJ1-1; 8 bases fit TRBD1. V shed 6 bases, J shed 4 bases, and the junction held 7 bases outside the gene matches. The CDR3 is 13 residues long. In germline, CDR1 is DFQATT, CDR2 SNEGSKA (reference sequence). CDR3 nucleotide sequence: TGCAGTGCGGTATCAGACAGGGGCACTGAAGCTTTCTTT. Amino acids: CSAVSDRGTEAFF.

This chain links TRBV5-4 with TRBJ2-1; no clear D gene. V was shortened by 4 bases and J by 7 bases, with 9 bases between the two germline ends. The CDR3 sequence is 12 residues long. Germline CDR1 SGHNT, CDR2 YYREEE (reference sequence). For the CDR3, the DNA is TGTGCCAGCAGCGTGCAGTTAAATGAGCAGTTCTTC. Residues: CASSVQLNEQFF.

This clonotype was observed a handful of times. The DNA of the CDR3 is TGTGCCAGCAGCCAAGATCCTGGGACAGTCTACGAGCAGTACTTC. Amino acids: CASSQDPGTVYEQYF. The rearrangement links TRBV3-1 to TRBJ2-7, with 7 bases identical to TRBD1. The CDR3 is 15 amino acids. Losses at the gene ends were 0 bases for V and 3 bases for J; bases not matched to a gene: 5. Germline-derived CDR1 and CDR2 are LGHDT and YNNKEL (reference sequence).

The chain is built from TRBV28 and TRBJ2-1; D perhaps matches TRBD1 (7 bases). The CDR3 runs to 15 residues. Germline V gives CDR1 MDHEN, CDR2 SYDVKM. Trimming took off 8 bases at V and 1 base at J, with 15 bases between the two ends. CDR3 in amino acids: CASAVQGRSYNEQFF. The CDR3 nucleotides read TGTGCCAGCGCGGTACAGGGGAGGTCCTACAATGAGCAGTTCTTC.

This clonotype was counted a few times. V is TRBV20-1 and J is TRBJ2-5, with TRBD2 matching over 10 bases. With 6 bases clipped from V and 4 bases from J, the junction kept 11 bases outside the gene matches. The CDR3 contains 15 residues. From germline, CDR1 is DFQATT and CDR2 SNEGSKA (reference sequence). CDR3 loop: CSASGGASKGETQYF. CDR3 sequence (DNA): TGCAGTGCCAGCGGGGGGGCCTCAAAAGGAGAGACCCAGTACTTC.

The chain recombines TRBV7-9 with TRBJ1-4; weak D call: TRBD1 (5 bases). The CDR3 contains 14 residues. Germline CDR1 is SEHNR and CDR2 is FQNEAQ (reference sequence). V was trimmed by 1 base and J by 5 bases, leaving 8 bases between them. The CDR3 nucleotides read TGTGCCAGCAGCTTAGTAGGGGAAAATGAAAAACTGTTTTTT. Translation gives CASSLVGENEKLFF.

This clonotype was seen ten or more times. V is TRBV29-1 and J is TRBJ2-5; the match to TRBD1 covers 8 bases. The junction had 2 bases not matched to a gene; V was cut back by 4 bases and J by 1 base. Germline V gene data show CDR1 as SQVTM and CDR2 as ANQGSEA. The CDR3 is 13 amino acids. The CDR3 is CSVGTGLQETQYF. The DNA for the CDR3 is TGCAGCGTTGGGACAGGGCTCCAAGAGACCCAGTACTTC.

This clonotype was detected a few times. The V call is TRBV6-1, the J call TRBJ2-2; perhaps TRBD2 as D (7 bases). V dropped 6 bases and J dropped 0 bases, with 14 bases sitting between them. The CDR3 has 16 residues. CDR1 and CDR2 from the germline V gene are MNHNS and SASEGT. CDR3: CASRRGEGSNTGELFF. Written as DNA, the CDR3 is TGTGCCAGCAGAAGGGGGGAGGGCTCGAACACCGGGGAGCTGTTTTTT.

V and J are TRBV6-2 or TRBV6-3 and TRBJ2-3; TRBD1 aligns across 12 bases. J was trimmed by 2 bases and V by 6 bases; bases with no gene match: 6. CDR3 size: 16 residues. The germline V gene has CDR1 MNHEY and CDR2 SVGEGT. The CDR3: CASRKGGQGATDTQYF. Written as DNA, the CDR3 is TGTGCCAGCAGAAAAGGGGGACAGGGGGCCACAGATACGCAGTATTTT.

The rearrangement links TRBV24-1 to TRBJ1-5, with TRBD1 matching 8 bases. Germline V lookup: CDR1 KGHDR, CDR2 SFDVKD. This CDR3 is 18 amino acids long. V gave up 3 bases and J gave up 2 bases; unmatched junction bases: 11. CDR3 DNA: TGTGCCACCAGTGATCCGACCATTCCGGGACAGGGCAATCAGCCCCAGCATTTT. Translation: CATSDPTIPGQGNQPQHF.

The table lists this clonotype with many counts. This chain joins TRBV12-3 or TRBV12-4 and TRBJ2-3, with 8 bases that match TRBD2. V trimming: 5 bases; J trimming: 9 bases; junction bases outside the gene matches: 10. The CDR3 runs 14 residues. The CDR3 DNA reads TGTGCCAGCAGTCCCGGGACTAGAACTTACACGCAGTATTTT. The encoded protein is CASSPGTRTYTQYF.

The rearrangement uses TRBV20-1 and TRBJ2-5; D may be TRBD1 (6 bases). Trimming cost V 0 bases and J 4 bases, with 15 bases left between them. Looked up from germline, CDR1 is DFQATT and CDR2 is SNEGSKA (reference sequence). The CDR3 has 15 amino acids. DNA for the CDR3: TGCAGTGCTAGAGACCGCGTAACAGGGTCAGAGACCCAGTACTTC. This sequence encodes CSARDRVTGSETQYF.

J is TRBJ1-1 and V is TRBV6-5, with a possible D match to TRBD1 (6 bases). The V end was cut by 6 bases, the J end by 8 bases, with 19 bases between. The germline gives CDR1 MNHEY, CDR2 SVGAGI. The CDR3 is 14 amino acids. CDR3 sequence: CASSEVQGLFEAFF. The CDR3 DNA reads as TGTGCCAGCAGCGAAGTACAGGGCCTCTTCGAAGCTTTCTTT.

The genes are TRBV4-3 and TRBJ1-2, with TRBD1 matching over 9 bases. This CDR3 is built from 15 residues. Germline CDR1 is LGHNA and CDR2 is YSLEER. The junction had 3 bases not matched to a gene; V was cut back by 0 bases and J by 4 bases. The CDR3 DNA reads TGCGCCAGCAGCCAAGATGGGACAGGGACCTATGGCTACACCTTC. This gives the protein CASSQDGTGTYGYTF.

The chain couples TRBV5-6 to TRBJ2-5; 10 bases match TRBD2. The CDR3 totals 15 residues. Per germline, CDR1 SGHDT and CDR2 YYEEEE. Trimming took 0 bases from V and 4 from J; bases not matched to a gene: 3. CDR3 sequence (DNA): TGTGCCAGCAGCTTGGTAGCTAGCGGGAGAGAGACCCAGTACTTC. Translation gives CASSLVASGRETQYF.

Here the CDR3 reads CASSLLGVEQFF. The CDR3 DNA follows: TGTGCCAGCAGCTTGCTCGGTGTAGAGCAGTTCTTC. V usage is TRBV5-4 and J usage is TRBJ2-1; D ambiguous. The CDR3 totals 12 residues. Germline-derived CDR1 and CDR2 are SGHNT and YYREEE (reference sequence). V was shortened by 1 base and J by 10 bases, with 9 bases between the two germline ends. The whole variable domain, remainder taken from reference TRBV5-4 and TRBJ2-1, is ETGVTQSPTHLIKTRGQQVTLRCSSQSGHNTVSWYQQALGQGPQFIFQYYREEENGRGNFPPRFSGLQFPNYSSELNVNALELDDSALYLCASSLLGVEQFFGPGTRLTVL.

This chain links TRBV25-1 with TRBJ2-1, with TRBD2 identical over 8 bases. CDR3 length: 17 amino acids. J lost 1 base, V lost 4 bases, and 9 bases had no gene match. Germline-derived CDR1 and CDR2 are MGHDK and SYGVNS. The CDR3 sequence is CASSGRGGGLSYNEQFF. The CDR3, as DNA: TGTGCCAGCAGTGGTCGGGGGGGCGGGCTTTCCTACAATGAGCAGTTCTTC.

This clonotype was seen a handful of times. This chain links TRBV4-2 with TRBJ2-7; possibly TRBD2 for D (6 bases). Per the germline V gene, CDR1 is LGHNA and CDR2 is YNFKEQ. The CDR3 runs 16 residues. The V end was cut by 0 bases, the J end by 0 bases, with 12 bases between. The CDR3 sequence: CASSQDLVGSSYEQYF. Here the CDR3 DNA reads TGTGCCAGCAGCCAAGACTTAGTCGGGAGCTCCTACGAGCAGTACTTC.

This clonotype has a handful of counts. V gene TRBV28 combines with J gene TRBJ1-2; D remains unclear. V lost 3 bases, J lost 1 base, and 9 bases lay in between. Per the germline V gene, CDR1 is MDHEN and CDR2 is SYDVKM. CDR3 size: 14 residues. CDR3 amino acids: CASSFHTNNYGYTF. The DNA of the CDR3 is TGTGCCAGCAGTTTCCACACAAATAACTATGGCTACACCTTC.

This clonotype was seen ten or more times. The CDR3: CASSKQPNSPYEQYF. In DNA, the CDR3 is TGTGCCAGCAGTAAGCAGCCAAACTCCCCCTACGAGCAGTACTTC. The rearrangement uses TRBV6-5 and TRBJ2-7, with unresolved D. There are 15 residues in the CDR3. V was shortened by 5 bases and J by 2 bases, with 16 bases between the two germline ends. CDR1 is MNHEY, CDR2 SVGAGI, per germline.

This clonotype appeared a few times. The rearrangement links TRBV20-1 to TRBJ2-5; D unclear. V was pared by 4 bases and J by 2 bases, with 11 bases between. This CDR3 contains 13 residues. Germline V gives CDR1 DFQATT, CDR2 SNEGSKA (reference sequence). CDR3 DNA sequence: TGCAGTGCTACCCCCCAGGTACAAGAGACCCAGTACTTC. Protein: CSATPQVQETQYF.

This clonotype was seen a handful of times. The chain couples TRBV7-2 to TRBJ1-1; D is unclear. The germline V and J ends were trimmed by 1 base and 8 bases, with 8 bases remaining between them. Germline V lookup: CDR1 SGHTA, CDR2 FQGNSA. This CDR3 has 12 amino acids. This CDR3 reads CASSLDYPEAFF. CDR3 in DNA: TGTGCCAGCAGCTTAGATTATCCCGAAGCTTTCTTT.

The genes are TRBV4-3 and TRBJ2-6; D unresolved. The germline V and J ends were trimmed by 1 base and 0 bases, with 10 bases remaining between them. The CDR3 has 17 residues. CDR1 is LGHNA, CDR2 YSLEER, per germline. The CDR3 region has the DNA TGCGCCAGCAGCCAAGTGGGTCAGATCTCTGGGGCCAACGTCCTGACTTTC. Translating gives CASSQVGQISGANVLTF.

This clonotype was detected ten times or more. The chain uses TRBV7-2 and TRBJ1-2; no definite D call. The CDR3 spans 13 residues. V was trimmed by 2 bases and J by 8 bases, leaving 12 bases between them. Germline CDR1 SGHTA, CDR2 FQGNSA. The CDR3 loop is CASSLSKTRGYTF. CDR3 sequence (DNA): TGTGCCAGCAGCTTATCGAAGACACGGGGCTACACCTTC.